This T cell receptor beta chain was captured in a study of beta chain features in type 1 diabetes. Trimming left V 3 bases short and J 0 bases short, with 10 bases between. This CDR3 is built from 14 residues. CDR1 SGHRS and CDR2 YFSETQ come from the germline V gene. Every bit of the isolated RNA underwent reverse transcription, so sequencing read expressed TCRB transcripts. About 3.4 million reads on average were seen across naive, central memory and regulatory T cell samples. Using immunoSEQ multiplex PCR, the repertoire was profiled, and TCRdb retains in-frame clones only, with some absent. The sample contains approximately 340,000 clones, about 15% of which appear only once.

Material for sequencing was naive CD4+ T cells from blood. The chain combines TRBV5-1 with TRBJ2-7; D remains unclear. The sequence was obtained from a young woman in good health. The CDR3 reads CASSSAWSSYEQYF. Here the CDR3 DNA reads TGCGCCAGCAGCTCAGCGTGGAGCTCCTACGAGCAGTACTTC.